Following are 11 T cell receptor beta chains from one sample sequenced in a study of T-cell reconstitution after alpha-beta-depleted transplantation in children (dated by TCRdb to the mid-2010s). This specimen's treatment or condition label, per the study, means: allogeneic hematopoietic cell transplantation with graft depleted of TCRalphabeta T cells and CD19 B cells. Library preparation was by PCR. The instrument was an Illumina HiSeq 2500. Molecular barcoding was employed in the preparation of TCR libraries, with unique molecular identifiers being used to normalize TCRbeta repertoire quantification. TCRdb trimmed public reads at Q25 via fastp, called clones via MiXCR and kept in-frame beta chains. Entries are consolidated by CDR3 protein sequence, retaining the most common genes and DNA. The sample table records 670,000 or so distinct CDR3 sequences; around 13% of these occur just once. The ten largest account for 0.79% of the sample.

Sequences were derived from PBMCs, sampled before TCRalphabeta/CD19-depleted stem cell transplant. The source of these receptors is a girl under 10 years old with congenital amegakaryocytic thrombocytopenia, due to receive a stem cell transplant.

This rearrangement joins TRBV30 to TRBJ2-7; either TRBD1 or TRBD2 may supply D (5 bases each). V was cut by 3 bases and J by 0 bases, with 12 bases left in between. The CDR3 has 14 amino acids. Germline V gives CDR1 GTSNPN, CDR2 SVGIG (reference sequence). CDR3 in amino acids: CAWRGTLSSYEQYF. The CDR3 nucleotides read TGTGCCTGGAGAGGGACGTTAAGCTCCTACGAGCAGTACTTC.

About this clonotype: The missing conserved phenylalanine or tryptophan at the end of this CDR3 makes a read error likely. The gene calls are TRBV28 and TRBJ2-5; no reliable D call. The germline V gene encodes CDR1 MDHEN and CDR2 SYDVKM. The CDR3 length is 14 residues. V lost 6 bases and J lost 5, with 16 bases in between. The CDR3 protein is CASRPALVGETQYY. DNA of the CDR3: TGTGCCAGCAGACCCGCATTGGTTGGTGAGACCCAGTACTAC.

This sequence joins TRBV20-1 and TRBJ2-5; weak D call: TRBD2 (5 bases). V was clipped by 0 bases and J by 0 bases, with 14 bases between them. The germline V gene has CDR1 DFQATT and CDR2 SNEGSKA (reference sequence). The CDR3 contains 16 residues. The CDR3 DNA sequence: TGCAGTGCTAGAGAGCCCAGCCGAGGGAACCAAGAGACCCAGTACTTC. It yields the protein CSAREPSRGNQETQYF.

The chain links TRBV24-1 to TRBJ2-1; D remains unclear. Germline V gives CDR1 KGHDR, CDR2 SFDVKD. The CDR3 is 12 amino acids. The V and J ends lost 6 bases and 5 bases respectively, with 7 bases between them. The CDR3 region is CATSSSHNEQFF. The CDR3 DNA is TGTGCCACCAGTAGCAGCCACAATGAGCAGTTCTTC.

This clonotype has at least ten counts. The genes are TRBV20-1 and TRBJ2-7; 7 nucleotides align to TRBD2. The CDR3 is made up of 17 amino acids. Losses at the gene ends were 0 bases for V and 5 bases for J; bases not matched to a gene: 16. The V gene's germline CDR1 is DFQATT and CDR2 SNEGSKA (reference sequence). CDR3 loop: CSARDVGTSAFLDEQYF. The CDR3 nucleotides are TGCAGTGCTAGAGATGTCGGAACTAGCGCTTTTCTCGACGAGCAGTACTTC.

At least ten counts were recorded for this clonotype. V gene TRBV29-1 combines with J gene TRBJ1-2; D remains unclear. V was clipped by 3 bases and J by 5 bases, with 16 bases between them. The CDR3 is 14 amino acids. Germline V gives CDR1 SQVTM, CDR2 ANQGSEA. The CDR3 DNA follows: TGCAGCGTTGACGAAGGTGCCAGCCTTTATGGCTACACCTTC. As protein: CSVDEGASLYGYTF.

The chain recombines TRBV20-1 with TRBJ2-1; the match to TRBD1 covers 7 bases. Germline CDR1 DFQATT, CDR2 SNEGSKA (reference sequence). CDR3 length: 15 residues. J lost 0 bases, V lost 5 bases, and 7 bases had no gene match. This chain's CDR3 is CSAETGYNSYNEQFF. CDR3 bases: TGCAGTGCTGAGACAGGGTATAACTCCTACAATGAGCAGTTCTTC.

The V gene is TRBV15, the J gene TRBJ1-5; no firm D call. Germline values: CDR1 LNHNV, CDR2 YYDKDF (reference sequence). The V end lost 3 bases, the J end lost 0 bases, and 9 bases lay between the germline ends. The CDR3 consists of 15 residues. Here the CDR3 reads CATSRGGVSNQPQHF. DNA of the CDR3: TGTGCCACCAGCAGGGGCGGGGTTAGCAATCAGCCCCAGCATTTT.

The sample holds a few counts of this clonotype. The chain links TRBV20-1 to TRBJ2-2; 7 bases fit TRBD1. This CDR3 comprises 18 residues. The V gene end was trimmed by 3 bases and the J gene end by 3 bases; junction bases not matched to a gene: 16. Looked up from germline, CDR1 is DFQATT and CDR2 is SNEGSKA (reference sequence). This CDR3 reads CSASGDTGDLKDTGELFF. The CDR3 DNA reads TGCAGTGCTAGTGGTGATACAGGGGACCTTAAAGACACCGGGGAGCTGTTTTTT.

The chain carries TRBV20-1 and TRBJ2-1; 16 positions agree with TRBD2. Losses at the gene ends were 6 bases for V and 7 bases for J; bases not matched to a gene: 9. Germline values: CDR1 DFQATT, CDR2 SNEGSKA (reference sequence). The CDR3 has 16 residues. The CDR3 region has the DNA TGCAGTGCCGCCGGGACTAGCGGGAGGGCCGCAAATGAGCAGTTCTTC. This encodes CSAAGTSGRAANEQFF.

This clonotype was picked up a small number of times. The chain carries TRBV10-3 and TRBJ2-3, with 7 nucleotides matching TRBD1. The CDR3 has 17 amino acids. V shed 0 bases and J 2 bases; nucleotides not matched to a gene: 8. In germline, CDR1 is ENHRY, CDR2 SYGVKD. The CDR3 DNA sequence: TGTGCCATCAGTGAGTCCCGCCGACAGGGAGCCACAGATACGCAGTATTTT. Translation: CAISESRRQGATDTQYF.